This entry lists 32 T cell receptor beta chains sequenced from one sample in a study of blood T cell repertoires in COVID-19. Generated by immunoSEQ multiplex PCR, the TCRdb table keeps only in-frame clones and is missing some. The sample holds over 150,000 clones, almost 85% seen once. The specimen sequenced was peripheral blood. The receptors were gathered from a man aged 18-30 years with active or convalescent COVID-19.

The chain combines TRBV6-6 with TRBJ2-3; D unclear. Germline V gene lookup returns CDR1 MNHNY and CDR2 SVGAGI (reference sequence). V was trimmed by 5 bases and J by 11 bases, leaving 14 bases between them. This CDR3 region has 12 residues. In DNA form, the CDR3 reads TGTGCCAGCAGTCAGATTCTTAGAGAGCAGTATTTT. Its translation: CASSQILREQYF.

V gene TRBV14 combines with J gene TRBJ1-1; D uncertain. There are 15 residues in the CDR3. V was clipped by 5 bases and J by 1 base, with 14 bases between them. Germline loops: CDR1 SGHDN, CDR2 FVKESK. CDR3 loop: CASSRMTIGNTEAFF. CDR3 bases: TGTGCCAGCAGCAGGATGACAATTGGGAACACTGAAGCTTTCTTT.

This clone has more than one count but fewer than ten. The J gene is TRBJ1-2, the V gene TRBV29-1; 8 bases line up with TRBD1. Trimming removed 7 bases from V and 7 bases from J; junction bases left unmatched: 8. CDR1 is SQVTM and CDR2 is ANQGSEA in the germline V gene. CDR3 size: 12 residues. DNA for the CDR3: TGCAGCGCCCGACAGGGGACAATTGGCTACACCTTC. Translated: CSARQGTIGYTF. Drawing the rest from reference TRBV29-1 and TRBJ1-2, the complete variable domain is SAVISQKPSRDICQRGTSLTIQCQVDSQVTMMFWYRQQPGQSLTLIATANQGSEATYESGFVIDKFPISRPNLTFSTLTVSNMSPEDSSIYLCSARQGTIGYTFGSGTRLTVV.

The rearrangement joins TRBV9 to TRBJ2-1, with TRBD2 matching over 9 bases. Germline CDR1 is SGDLS and CDR2 is YYNGEE. V lost 0 bases and J lost 5; bases outside the gene matches: 3. CDR3 length: 15 residues. The CDR3 is CASSVEGTSHNEQFF. CDR3 nucleotides: TGTGCCAGCAGCGTAGAGGGGACTAGCCACAATGAGCAGTTCTTC.

The chain links TRBV28 to TRBJ1-1; D remains unclear. Germline V gene sequence: CDR1 MDHEN, CDR2 SYDVKM. V lost 2 bases to trimming and J lost 3 bases, with 10 bases between them. This CDR3 is 14 amino acids long. CDR3 residues: CASSLGQFYTEAFF. The CDR3 nucleotides read TGTGCCAGCAGTTTAGGTCAGTTTTACACTGAAGCTTTCTTT.

This clone was observed once. The chain couples TRBV6-6 to TRBJ1-2; 12 bases line up with TRBD1. Losses at the gene ends were 8 bases for V and 4 bases for J; bases not matched to a gene: 2. Germline lookup yields CDR1 MNHNY and CDR2 SVGAGI (reference sequence). This CDR3 has 13 residues. The CDR3 DNA is TGTGCCAGCGGGACAGGGGGCGGCTATGGCTACACCTTC. Protein sequence: CASGTGGGYGYTF.

The V and J genes are TRBV6-5 and TRBJ2-3, with D tentatively TRBD1 (6 bases). This CDR3 is built from 13 residues. The V gene lost 5 bases and the J gene lost 3 bases, with 9 bases spanning the gap. Germline V CDR1 and CDR2: MNHEY, SVGAGI. The CDR3 bases are TGTGCCAGCAGTCCCACAGGGACAGATACGCAGTATTTT. The encoded protein is CASSPTGTDTQYF.

The chain carries TRBV28 and TRBJ1-1; D unresolved. The CDR3 runs 11 residues. The V end was cut by 6 bases, the J end by 3 bases, with 5 bases between. CDR1 is MDHEN, CDR2 SYDVKM, per germline. The CDR3 DNA is TGTGCCAGCAGGCGCGACACTGAAGCTTTCTTT. This gives the protein CASRRDTEAFF.

The chain links TRBV10-3 to TRBJ2-6, with TRBD2 identical over 12 bases. This CDR3 region has 20 residues. The V gene's germline CDR1 is ENHRY and CDR2 SYGVKD. The J segment lost 2 bases and the V segment lost 5 bases, leaving 13 bases of the junction unmatched. The CDR3 here is CAISNTPVRLAGAGANVLTF. Here the CDR3 DNA reads TGTGCCATCAGTAATACTCCTGTTCGACTAGCGGGGGCTGGGGCCAACGTCCTGACTTTC.

The chain uses TRBV19 and TRBJ2-1, with D unresolved. Germline values: CDR1 LNHDA, CDR2 SQIVND (reference sequence). The CDR3 sequence is 13 residues long. The V end lost 3 bases, the J end lost 5 bases, and 8 bases lay between the germline ends. CDR3 sequence: CASSIGSNNEQFF. As DNA, the CDR3 is TGTGCCAGTAGTATTGGCTCAAACAATGAGCAGTTCTTC.

The chain carries TRBV5-4 and TRBJ1-6, with D tentatively TRBD1 (6 bases). The CDR3 has 14 amino acids. V was shortened by 7 bases and J by 2 bases, with 10 bases between the two germline ends. Germline V gene lookup returns CDR1 SGHNT and CDR2 YYREEE (reference sequence). The DNA for the CDR3 is TGTGCCAGCTCGGCAGGGGCCTATAATTCACCCCTCCACTTT. Translated, it gives CASSAGAYNSPLHF.

V gene TRBV19 combines with J gene TRBJ1-6, with a tentative D call TRBD1 (6 bases). Germline CDR1 reads LNHDA; CDR2 reads SQIVND (reference sequence). V lost 3 bases and J 6 bases, leaving 12 bases between the germline ends. This CDR3 is built from 15 residues. Here the CDR3 reads CASSIRTAINSPLHF. Here the CDR3 DNA reads TGTGCCAGTAGTATCCGGACAGCCATTAATTCACCCCTCCACTTT.

This clone is a singleton in its sample. The chain recombines TRBV28 with TRBJ1-6, with a weak D call TRBD1 (6 bases). V was pared by 4 bases and J by 8 bases, with 15 bases between. The CDR3 has 15 residues. CDR1 is MDHEN, CDR2 SYDVKM, per germline. In DNA, the CDR3 is TGTGCCAGCAGTTCCCCATCGACAGGCTATTCACCCCTCCACTTT. The encoded protein is CASSSPSTGYSPLHF.

V usage is TRBV10-3 and J usage is TRBJ1-3, with D perhaps matching TRBD1 (5 bases). This CDR3 region has 15 residues. Germline assignment: CDR1 ENHRY and CDR2 SYGVKD. Trimming cost V 6 bases and J 2 bases, with 14 bases left between them. The CDR3 loop reads CAISNQGRAGNTIYF. The CDR3 DNA reads TGTGCCATCAGCAACCAGGGCCGGGCTGGAAACACCATATATTTT.

The rearrangement joins TRBV10-3 to TRBJ1-1, with D unresolved. CDR1 and CDR2 (germline): ENHRY, SYGVKD. The germline V and J ends were trimmed by 3 bases and 3 bases, with 17 bases remaining between them. The CDR3 extends over 16 amino acids. CDR3 bases: TGTGCCATCAGTGAAACGAGGGCGTGGGTGGACACTGAAGCTTTCTTT. It is translated as CAISETRAWVDTEAFF.

The J gene is TRBJ2-1, the V gene TRBV27; 10 nucleotides agree with TRBD2. Trimming cost V 4 bases and J 5 bases; bases outside gene matches: 11. The CDR3 extends over 17 amino acids. Germline-derived CDR1 and CDR2 are MNHEY and SMNVEV (reference sequence). CDR3 sequence (DNA): TGTGCCAGCAGTTGGAAGCGGGGGGGTTCCGAAGACAATGAGCAGTTCTTC. It specifies CASSWKRGGSEDNEQFF.

The V call is TRBV4-3, the J call TRBJ2-1; D ambiguous. CDR3 length: 15 residues. The germline V and J ends were trimmed by 0 bases and 7 bases, with 13 bases remaining between them. Germline lookup yields CDR1 LGHNA and CDR2 YSLEER. CDR3 loop: CASSQDIFGENEQFF. For the CDR3, the DNA is TGCGCCAGCAGCCAAGATATATTCGGAGAGAATGAGCAGTTCTTC.

The chain has TRBV3-1 (or the pseudogene TRBV3-2) and TRBJ2-1; 8 bases line up with TRBD1. Germline V gene data show CDR1 as LGHDT and CDR2 as YNNKEL (reference sequence). Losses at the gene ends were 7 bases for V and 5 bases for J; bases not matched to a gene: 7. The CDR3 runs 14 residues. CDR3 amino acids: CASKPRTGNNEQFF. The CDR3, as DNA: TGTGCCAGCAAACCCAGGACAGGGAACAATGAGCAGTTCTTC.

The V and J genes are TRBV11-2 and TRBJ1-1; a weak D match, TRBD1 (5 bases). There are 15 residues in the CDR3. Germline V gene lookup returns CDR1 SGHAT and CDR2 FQNNGV. V lost 2 bases and J 0 bases, leaving 10 bases between the germline ends. This CDR3 is CASSLLRGVNTEAFF. CDR3 nucleotide sequence: TGTGCCAGCAGCTTACTTCGGGGGGTGAACACTGAAGCTTTCTTT.

The chain couples TRBV19 to TRBJ1-2, with a possible D match to TRBD1 (6 bases). The CDR3 has 15 residues. The germline CDR1 and CDR2 sequences are LNHDA and SQIVND (reference sequence). V lost 4 bases, J lost 4 bases, and 16 bases lay in between. This CDR3 reads CASSTLGQTGYGYTF. As DNA, the CDR3 is TGTGCCAGTAGTACCCTCGGACAGACAGGCTATGGCTACACCTTC. Full variable domain (remainder filled in from reference TRBV19 and TRBJ1-2): DGGITQSPKYLFRKEGQNVTLSCEQNLNHDAMYWYRQDPGQGLRLIYYSQIVNDFQKGDIAEGYSVSREKKESFPLTVTSAQKNPTAFYLCASSTLGQTGYGYTFGSGTRLTVV.

The chain links TRBV6-5 to TRBJ1-3, with TRBD1 matching 7 bases. Losses at the gene ends were 0 bases for V and 2 bases for J; bases not matched to a gene: 4. The CDR3 has 16 residues. Germline V lookup: CDR1 MNHEY, CDR2 SVGAGI. CDR3 sequence reads: CASSYSDRAAGNTIYF. DNA for the CDR3: TGTGCCAGCAGTTACTCAGACAGGGCCGCTGGAAACACCATATATTTT.

The chain uses TRBV6-6 and TRBJ2-7; 9 nucleotides match TRBD2. From germline, CDR1 is MNHNY and CDR2 SVGAGI (reference sequence). This CDR3 is built from 15 residues. V lost 8 bases, J lost 5 bases, and 13 bases stayed unmatched. The DNA for the CDR3 is TGTGCCAGCCGGGGAGTAGTAGCGGGAGTCCACGAGCAGTACTTC. Translation: CASRGVVAGVHEQYF.

The rearrangement joins TRBV7-9 to TRBJ1-1; D call uncertain. CDR3 size: 11 residues. Germline values: CDR1 SEHNR, CDR2 FQNEAQ (reference sequence). V gave up 2 bases and J gave up 10 bases, with 8 bases separating them. CDR3 region: CASSLNSGAFF. The CDR3 nucleotides read TGTGCCAGCAGCTTAAATAGTGGAGCTTTCTTT.

The rearrangement joins TRBV27 to TRBJ2-7; the D gene is possibly TRBD1 (6 bases). In germline, CDR1 is MNHEY, CDR2 SMNVEV (reference sequence). The CDR3 runs 15 residues. Trimming stripped 3 bases from V and 7 bases from J, with 19 bases between. The CDR3 DNA sequence: TGTGCCAGCAGTTTGGGTGGGGGCCCGGGACGGGAGCAGTACTTC. This sequence encodes CASSLGGGPGREQYF.

The chain joins TRBV4-2 to TRBJ1-1; 8 bases map to TRBD1. J gave up 0 bases and V 5 bases, and 5 bases lay outside the gene matches. The length of the CDR3 is 15 residues. CDR1 is LGHNA, CDR2 YNFKEQ, per germline. DNA for the CDR3: TGTGCCAGCAGCGAGGGACAGGAATTGAACACTGAAGCTTTCTTT. It is translated as CASSEGQELNTEAFF.

The chain employs TRBV7-9 and TRBJ2-5; TRBD1 aligns across 8 bases. From germline, CDR1 is SEHNR and CDR2 FQNEAQ (reference sequence). V shed 1 base, J shed 0 bases, and the junction held 1 base outside the gene matches. This CDR3 has 15 amino acids. CDR3 in DNA: TGTGCCAGCAGCTTAGGGGACAGGTACCAAGAGACCCAGTACTTC. Translation: CASSLGDRYQETQYF.

This chain uses TRBV28 with TRBJ2-7; a weak D match, TRBD2 (6 bases). Trimming removed 8 bases from V and 7 bases from J, with 24 bases in between. Germline CDR1 is MDHEN and CDR2 is SYDVKM. This CDR3 has 15 residues. The CDR3 loop reads CASQSREWPRREQYF. The CDR3 nucleotides read TGTGCCAGCCAGTCTCGGGAGTGGCCCAGGAGGGAGCAGTACTTC.

The chain is built from TRBV2 and TRBJ1-5; unclear D gene. The germline CDR1 and CDR2 sequences are SNHLY and FYNNEI. The V and J ends lost 6 bases and 0 bases respectively, with 6 bases between them. The CDR3 is 13 amino acids. The CDR3 reads CASRMYSNQPQHF. The CDR3 coding sequence is TGTGCCAGCAGAATGTATAGCAATCAGCCCCAGCATTTT.

This clone was found a few times. CDR3 in DNA: TGCACCAGCAGCCAAGGTAGCGGGGACACCTACGAGCAGTACTTC. Encoded protein: CTSSQGSGDTYEQYF. This chain uses TRBV1 with TRBJ2-7; TRBD2, the D gene given by the table, was not confirmed from the DNA. TRBV1 is a pseudogene segment. This CDR3 has 15 residues.

The chain joins TRBV7-8 to TRBJ2-7; D not resolved. From germline, CDR1 is SGHVS and CDR2 FQNEAQ. The CDR3 length is 15 residues. Trimming removed 7 bases from V and 2 bases from J, with 18 bases in between. The CDR3, as DNA: TGTGCCAGCACCGTTGATATGGGCCCCCCCTACGAGCAGTACTTC. Residues: CASTVDMGPPYEQYF.

The chain uses TRBV4-2 and TRBJ1-4, with unresolved D. CDR1 LGHNA and CDR2 YNFKEQ come from the germline V gene. The CDR3 covers 14 residues. V lost 0 bases and J lost 4, with 6 bases in between. CDR3 region: CASSQERINEKLFF. In DNA form, the CDR3 reads TGTGCCAGCAGCCAAGAGCGTATTAATGAAAAACTGTTTTTT.

The gene calls are TRBV11-2 and TRBJ2-3, with D uncertain. V gave up 3 bases and J gave up 3 bases, with 10 bases separating them. The V gene's germline CDR1 is SGHAT and CDR2 FQNNGV. The length of the CDR3 is 14 residues. CDR3 region: CASSFNPVTDTQYF. The DNA for the CDR3 is TGTGCCAGCAGCTTTAACCCGGTTACAGATACGCAGTATTTT.